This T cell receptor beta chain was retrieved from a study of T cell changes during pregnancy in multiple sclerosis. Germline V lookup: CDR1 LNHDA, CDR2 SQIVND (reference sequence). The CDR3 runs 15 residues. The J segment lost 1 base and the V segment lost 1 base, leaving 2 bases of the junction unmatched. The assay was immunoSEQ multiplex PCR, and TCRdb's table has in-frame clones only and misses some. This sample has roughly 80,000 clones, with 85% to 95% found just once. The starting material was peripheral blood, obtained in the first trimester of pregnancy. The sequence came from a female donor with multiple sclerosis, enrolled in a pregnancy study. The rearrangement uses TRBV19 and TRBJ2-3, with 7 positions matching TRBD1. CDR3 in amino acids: CASSIGQGGTDTQYF. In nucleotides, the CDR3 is TGTGCCAGTAGTATAGGACAGGGTGGCACAGATACGCAGTATTTT. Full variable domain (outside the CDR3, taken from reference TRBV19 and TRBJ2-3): DGGITQSPKYLFRKEGQNVTLSCEQNLNHDAMYWYRQDPGQGLRLIYYSQIVNDFQKGDIAEGYSVSREKKESFPLTVTSAQKNPTAFYLCASSIGQGGTDTQYFGPGTRLTVL.